This T cell receptor (beta chain) was obtained from a study of T cell clonality in common variable immunodeficiency. Study-level results: Links between repertoire features and CVID complications were heterogeneity-limited. In common variable immunodeficiency, TCR beta chains reportedly carried fewer deletions and N-nucleotide insertions.

The assay was immunoSEQ multiplex PCR, and TCRdb's table has in-frame clones only and misses some. Singletons are absent from the sample, which has about 34,000 clones. Patients and controls were mostly of Caucasian heritage. Heparinized whole blood, about 5 to 8.5 ml, came from each donor. CDR1 is SGHKS, CDR2 YYEKEE, per germline (reference sequence). V shed 4 bases and J shed 3 bases, with 9 bases lying between them. The CDR3 is made up of 13 amino acids. This clone appeared many times. No antigen is known for it. The read is 3 residues too short to cover the CDR3 end, so that end is filled in from the germline J gene.

The origin of this receptor is a human donor with common variable immunodeficiency. Material for sequencing was peripheral blood mononuclear cells. The chain combines TRBV5-5 with TRBJ2-3, with D maybe TRBD1 (5 bases). The CDR3 loop reads CASSQYRTDTQYF. The CDR3 DNA, read in part, is TGTGCCAGCAGCCAATACAGGACAGATACG.